This entry lists 12 T cell receptor beta chains sequenced from one sample in a study of response to subunit inactivated influenza vaccine. MiXCR, run by TCRdb on the RT-PCR reads, gives a single entry per CDR3 protein. The table lists roughly 570,000 distinct CDR3 sequences, roughly 15% of them singletons. The sequences come from PBMCs from blood, collected approximately 12 days after vaccination. These receptors were collected from a man between 45 and 60 years old who received an inactivated influenza vaccine.

In its sample, this clonotype was seen a few times. This chain links TRBV12-3 or TRBV12-4 with TRBJ2-7, with 7 nucleotides matching TRBD1. Germline trimming cut 0 bases from V and 0 bases from J; bases unmatched to any gene: 8. The CDR3 runs to 17 residues. CDR3 in DNA: TGTGCCAGCAGTTTAGCGGCGGACAGGCAGAGCTCCTACGAGCAGTACTTC. Protein: CASSLAADRQSSYEQYF.

The rearrangement joins TRBV28 to TRBJ1-5; D possibly corresponds to TRBD1 (5 bases). Between the trimmed V and J ends, which lost 3 bases and 2 bases, there was a span of 23 bases. This CDR3 spans 19 amino acids. Germline CDR1 MDHEN, CDR2 SYDVKM. In DNA, the CDR3 is TGTGCCAGCAGTTTTATGGCTACCAAGGGGAGGTGGGGCAATCAGCCCCAGCATTTT. It specifies CASSFMATKGRWGNQPQHF.

This clonotype was seen more than once but under ten times. The chain is built from TRBV7-8 and TRBJ2-7, with D possibly matching TRBD1 (6 bases). The V gene lost 5 bases and the J gene lost 6 bases, with 20 bases spanning the gap. Germline CDR1 and CDR2: SGHVS and FQNEAQ. The CDR3 runs 15 residues. CDR3 sequence reads: CASSPIQGSPLEQYF. The CDR3 bases are TGTGCCAGCAGCCCAATTCAGGGGAGCCCCCTCGAGCAGTACTTC.

This clonotype was seen ten or more times. The rearrangement uses TRBV4-3 and TRBJ2-7; TRBD1 agrees at 9 bases. The trim removed 0 bases at V and 2 bases at J, leaving 5 bases unmatched. This CDR3 spans 16 amino acids. The germline V gene has CDR1 LGHNA and CDR2 YSLEER. This CDR3 is CASSQEWDREPYEQYF. As DNA, the CDR3 is TGCGCCAGCAGCCAAGAATGGGACAGGGAACCCTACGAGCAGTACTTC.

On this clonotype itself: The junction departs from the called germline gene at one end, perhaps through a read error. V and J are TRBV5-1 and TRBJ1-2, with D unresolved. Per the germline V gene, CDR1 is SGHRS and CDR2 is YFSETQ. The CDR3 is 13 residues long. The CDR3 DNA follows: TGCGACAGCAGCTTAACAGCGACAAATGGCTACACCTTC. Translation gives CDSSLTATNGYTF.

In this sample, this clonotype turned up a few times. The J gene is TRBJ2-2, the V gene TRBV11-2; 11 bases align to TRBD2. Per germline, CDR1 SGHAT and CDR2 FQNNGV. V gave up 1 base and J gave up 1 base; unmatched junction bases: 5. The CDR3 has 18 amino acids. CDR3 nucleotides: TGTGCCAGCAGCTTAGTCCTAGCGGGAGGCGGGAACACCGGGGAGCTGTTTTTT. This sequence encodes CASSLVLAGGGNTGELFF.

This clonotype was counted a few times. The J gene is TRBJ2-5, the V gene TRBV14; D is unresolved. CDR1 is SGHDN and CDR2 is FVKESK in the germline V gene. Trimming stripped 1 base from V and 5 bases from J, with 14 bases between. CDR3 length: 15 amino acids. The CDR3 is CASSQGVDDWETQYF. DNA for the CDR3: TGTGCCAGCAGCCAAGGTGTGGACGATTGGGAGACCCAGTACTTC.

The chain combines TRBV11-2 with TRBJ2-7; D not resolved. Germline V gene lookup returns CDR1 SGHAT and CDR2 FQNNGV. The CDR3 is 16 residues long. Trimming shortened V by 3 bases and J by 2 bases, and 17 bases separated the two germline ends. The CDR3 DNA follows: TGTGCCAGCAGCTTCGCCCCGGTCGGAGAAGCCTACGAGCAGTACTTC. Encoded protein: CASSFAPVGEAYEQYF.

This clonotype appeared a few times. V gene TRBV5-1 combines with J gene TRBJ1-3; TRBD1 is a possible D gene (6 bases). V was cut by 4 bases and J by 4 bases, with 12 bases left in between. Per germline, CDR1 SGHRS and CDR2 YFSETQ. This CDR3 region has 14 residues. The CDR3 sequence is CASSLTGRGNTIYF. For the CDR3, the DNA is TGCGCCAGCAGCCTAACAGGGAGAGGAAACACCATATATTTT.

This rearrangement joins TRBV12-3 or TRBV12-4 to TRBJ1-5; no clear D gene. The CDR3 totals 15 residues. Deletions cut 0 bases from V and 3 bases from J, with 9 bases between. In DNA form, the CDR3 reads TGTGCCAGCAGTTTAGCAGTTGGGTCCAATCAGCCCCAGCATTTT. This codes for CASSLAVGSNQPQHF.

This clonotype was seen a handful of times. The junction departs from the called germline gene at one end, perhaps through a read error. The CDR3 here is CASSKDWTSTVQFF. Written as DNA, the CDR3 is TGCGCCAGCAGCAAAGACTGGACTAGCACCGTGCAGTTCTTC. The V gene is TRBV4-3, the J gene TRBJ2-1, with 8 positions matching TRBD2. Germline CDR1 LGHNA, CDR2 YSLEER. The CDR3 runs 14 residues.

In its sample, this clonotype was seen many times. The chain employs TRBV7-2 and TRBJ2-4; a possible D gene is TRBD1 (6 bases). From germline, CDR1 is SGHTA and CDR2 FQGNSA. The V gene lost 2 bases and the J gene lost 6 bases, with 20 bases spanning the gap. There are 17 residues in the CDR3. The CDR3 is CASSLLPGGRGTNIQYF. CDR3 in DNA: TGTGCCAGCAGCTTATTACCCGGAGGCAGGGGAACAAACATTCAGTACTTC.